These 30 T cell receptor beta chains were all obtained from the same sample, sequenced in a study of cytomegalovirus exposure and HLA in healthy donors. Amplification used 60 Vbeta primers and 13 Jbeta primers. Profiled with immunoSEQ multiplex PCR; TCRdb holds only in-frame clones, not every one. Among 250,000 to 350,000 clones listed, roughly 80% were seen once. The specimen was PBMCs. The source of these receptors is a girl between 2 and 10 years old in good health and CMV-seronegative.

Comments on this clone: Germline and junction disagree at one end, which may indicate a read error. The genes are TRBV7-9 and TRBJ1-1; tentatively, D is TRBD1 (6 bases). The CDR3 contains 15 residues. Per the germline V gene, CDR1 is SEHNR and CDR2 is FQNEAQ (reference sequence). DNA for the CDR3: TGTTCCAGCAGCTTAGCGACAGGAATTCGGGCTGAAGCTTTCTTT. Protein product: CSSSLATGIRAEAFF.

The chain is built from TRBV30 and TRBJ2-5; D is possibly TRBD2 (6 bases). Trimming cost V 4 bases and J 7 bases, with 16 bases left between them. The CDR3 runs 13 residues. The germline V gene has CDR1 GTSNPN and CDR2 SVGIG (reference sequence). The CDR3 here is CAWMSGLRGTQYF. Written as DNA, the CDR3 is TGTGCCTGGATGTCCGGGTTGCGGGGGACCCAGTACTTC.

The chain combines TRBV12-5 with TRBJ2-1, with 7 bases matching TRBD2. V lost 2 bases and J lost 5; bases outside the gene matches: 3. Germline V gene lookup returns CDR1 LGHNT and CDR2 FRNRAP. The CDR3 has 14 residues. Here the CDR3 reads CASGLTLADNEQFF. The CDR3 nucleotides are TGTGCTAGTGGTTTGACGCTAGCGGACAATGAGCAGTTCTTC.

J is TRBJ2-7 and V is TRBV27, with D possibly being TRBD1 (6 bases). The V end was cut by 5 bases, the J end by 3 bases, with 11 bases between. Germline loops: CDR1 MNHEY, CDR2 SMNVEV (reference sequence). The CDR3 is 13 amino acids. The CDR3 DNA reads as TGTGCCAGCAGTCCCGGACAGCACTACGAGCAGTACTTC. This codes for CASSPGQHYEQYF.

The V and J genes are TRBV5-4 and TRBJ1-5, with 7 bases identical to TRBD1. The V gene end was trimmed by 0 bases and the J gene end by 2 bases; junction bases not matched to a gene: 5. This CDR3 has 16 residues. The germline CDR1 and CDR2 sequences are SGHNT and YYREEE (reference sequence). The CDR3, as DNA: TGTGCCAGCAGCTTGGATGGACAGGTGGGCAATCAGCCCCAGCATTTT. This codes for CASSLDGQVGNQPQHF.

The chain uses TRBV5-8 and TRBJ1-3, with D possibly TRBD1 on 5 matching bases. The CDR3 consists of 13 residues. Germline CDR1 and CDR2: SGHTS and YDEGEE. V was cut by 10 bases and J by 5 bases, with 16 bases left in between. The CDR3: CAQTGESRNTIYF. The DNA for the CDR3 is TGTGCCCAGACGGGGGAATCGAGAAACACCATATATTTT.

The chain links TRBV5-1 to TRBJ1-5, with D perhaps matching TRBD1 (5 bases). CDR1 is SGHRS and CDR2 is YFSETQ in the germline V gene. This CDR3 region has 16 residues. Trimming took 0 bases from V and 1 from J, leaving 11 bases between them. The CDR3 loop reads CASSLAGQGSNQPQHF. The CDR3 DNA reads as TGCGCCAGCAGCTTGGCCGGCCAGGGCAGCAATCAGCCCCAGCATTTT.

This clone was picked up a small number of times. Other nucleotide sequences from this sample produce the same CDR3. Here the CDR3 DNA reads TGTGCCAGCAGAAGAGACAGCTCCTACGAGCAGTACTTC. As protein: CASRRDSSYEQYF. The chain links TRBV2 to TRBJ2-7, with D maybe TRBD1 (5 bases). This CDR3 region has 13 residues. Looked up from germline, CDR1 is SNHLY and CDR2 is FYNNEI. Trimming stripped 6 bases from V and 0 bases from J, with 9 bases between.

The genes are TRBV28 and TRBJ2-1, with D tentatively TRBD1 (5 bases). Per germline, CDR1 MDHEN and CDR2 SYDVKM. The V end lost 6 bases, the J end lost 0 bases, and 15 bases lay between the germline ends. The CDR3 runs to 16 residues. The CDR3 reads CASSVVRTSSYNEQFF. CDR3 DNA: TGTGCCAGCAGCGTCGTCCGGACAAGCTCCTACAATGAGCAGTTCTTC. Filled out from reference TRBV28 and TRBJ2-1, the complete variable domain reads DVKVTQSSRYLVKRTGEKVFLECVQDMDHENMFWYRQDPGLGLRLIYFSYDVKMKEKGDIPEGYSVSREKKERFSLILESASTNQTSMYLCASSVVRTSSYNEQFFGPGTRLTVL.

The gene calls are TRBV6-1 and TRBJ2-5; 8 bases map to TRBD1. The length of the CDR3 is 14 residues. CDR1 is MNHNS, CDR2 SASEGT, per germline. V shed 6 bases and J 5 bases; nucleotides not matched to a gene: 8. The CDR3 DNA reads TGTGCCAGCAGAGACAGACAGGGGTGGGAGACCCAGTACTTC. It encodes CASRDRQGWETQYF.

V is TRBV2 and J is TRBJ1-1; maybe TRBD1 (5 bases). The CDR3 contains 14 residues. In germline, CDR1 is SNHLY, CDR2 FYNNEI. Deletions cut 4 bases from V and 2 bases from J, with 11 bases between. CDR3 in amino acids: CASSGQGSNTEAFF. The CDR3 DNA sequence: TGTGCCAGCAGTGGCCAGGGTAGCAACACTGAAGCTTTCTTT.

The chain links TRBV30 to TRBJ1-5; 10 bases are shared with TRBD1. The V and J ends lost 1 base and 7 bases, in that order; junction bases with no gene match: 4. This CDR3 spans 14 amino acids. Germline V lookup: CDR1 GTSNPN, CDR2 SVGIG (reference sequence). The CDR3 DNA reads as TGTGCCTGGAGTGCAGGGACAGGGGCCCAGCCCCAGCATTTT. It yields the protein CAWSAGTGAQPQHF.

The gene calls are TRBV5-1 and TRBJ2-3; 8 nucleotides align to TRBD2. Germline loops: CDR1 SGHRS, CDR2 YFSETQ. V shed 3 bases, J shed 4 bases, and the junction held 4 bases outside the gene matches. The length of the CDR3 is 14 residues. This CDR3 reads CASSYGLASDTQYF. The CDR3 DNA follows: TGCGCCAGCAGCTATGGACTAGCATCAGATACGCAGTATTTT.

As to this clone: As the CDR3 is not closed by the conserved phenylalanine or tryptophan, this likely results from a read error. This chain connects TRBV2 to TRBJ1-2, with 12 bases lining up with TRBD1. The germline gives CDR1 SNHLY, CDR2 FYNNEI. The CDR3 loop spans 18 amino acids. V was clipped by 4 bases and J by 4 bases; unmatched bases: 13. The CDR3 reads CASSGDRDRGRLSYGYTL. The CDR3 coding sequence is TGTGCCAGCAGTGGGGACCGGGACAGGGGGCGCCTTTCCTATGGCTACACCCTC.

This chain links TRBV7-9 with TRBJ1-6; maybe TRBD1 (5 bases). CDR1 is SEHNR, CDR2 FQNEAQ, per germline (reference sequence). This CDR3 has 14 residues. With 2 bases removed from V and 8 bases from J, the gap between germline ends came to 10 bases. DNA for the CDR3: TGTGCCAGCAGCTTATACGACAGCTATTCACCCCTCCACTTT. It translates to CASSLYDSYSPLHF.

The gene calls are TRBV7-9 and TRBJ2-7; possible D gene TRBD2, 6 bases. Germline V gene lookup returns CDR1 SEHNR and CDR2 FQNEAQ (reference sequence). V shed 7 bases and J shed 6 bases, with 13 bases lying between them. CDR3 length: 12 residues. The CDR3: CASIGVGGEQYF. The CDR3 DNA reads as TGTGCCAGCATCGGGGTGGGGGGCGAGCAGTACTTC.

This clone was detected only a few times. Compared with germline, one end of the junction differs, possibly owing to a read error. The V gene is TRBV2, the J gene TRBJ2-5, with a possible D match to TRBD2 (5 bases). Germline loops: CDR1 SNHLY, CDR2 FYNNEI. This CDR3 contains 13 residues. DNA for the CDR3: TGTGCCAGCTTCACTAGGACCCCAGAGGCCCAGTACTTC. This translates into CASFTRTPEAQYF.

The chain carries TRBV6-1 and TRBJ2-5; D uncertain. Trimming cost V 5 bases and J 3 bases, with 13 bases left between them. Germline V lookup: CDR1 MNHNS, CDR2 SASEGT. There are 14 residues in the CDR3. Here the CDR3 reads CASSLLLGKETQYF. The DNA of the CDR3 is TGTGCCAGCAGTCTCCTGCTAGGCAAAGAGACCCAGTACTTC.

There are a few counts of this clone. This chain connects TRBV9 to TRBJ2-1; 8 nucleotides line up with TRBD2. The CDR3 length is 12 residues. The ends lost 3 bases at V and 8 bases at J; junction bases unmatched: 1. Germline CDR1 and CDR2: SGDLS and YYNGEE. CDR3 in DNA: TGTGCCAGCAGCGCGGGGGGGGATGAGCAGTTCTTC. Protein: CASSAGGDEQFF.

The chain carries TRBV5-1 and TRBJ1-1; D ambiguous. CDR3 length: 15 residues. The V gene lost 0 bases and the J gene lost 1 base, with 10 bases spanning the gap. Germline V gives CDR1 SGHRS, CDR2 YFSETQ. Here the CDR3 reads CASSLEGRENTEAFF. As DNA, the CDR3 is TGCGCCAGCAGCTTGGAAGGGAGAGAGAACACTGAAGCTTTCTTT.

In its sample, this clone was seen once. This chain links TRBV5-1 with TRBJ1-3; 11 bases are shared with TRBD1. In germline, CDR1 is SGHRS, CDR2 YFSETQ. After removal of 4 bases from V and 3 bases from J, the junction contained 3 bases not matched to a gene. The CDR3 is 15 amino acids. CDR3 coding DNA: TGCGCCAGCAGCACAGGGACAGGGGGTGGAAACACCATATATTTT. Protein: CASSTGTGGGNTIYF. The variable domain in full, completed from reference TRBV5-1 and TRBJ1-3, reads KAGVTQTPRYLIKTRGQQVTLSCSPISGHRSVSWYQQTPGQGLQFLFEYFSETQRNKGNFPGRFSGRQFSNSRSEMNVSTLELGDSALYLCASSTGTGGGNTIYFGEGSWLTVV.

This rearrangement joins TRBV13 to TRBJ1-6; D gene ambiguous. V was trimmed by 3 bases and J by 7 bases, leaving 7 bases between them. The CDR3 has 13 amino acids. Germline CDR1 and CDR2: PRHDT and FYEKMQ (reference sequence). The CDR3 region has the DNA TGTGCCAGCAGCTTTAATGAGAATTCACCCCTCCACTTT. Protein product: CASSFNENSPLHF. The entire variable domain, with the rest obtained from reference TRBV13 and TRBJ1-6, is as follows: AAGVIQSPRHLIKEKRETATLKCYPIPRHDTVYWYQQGPGQDPQFLISFYEKMQSDKGSIPDRFSAQQFSDYHSELNMSSLELGDSALYFCASSFNENSPLHFGNGTRLTVT.

The V call is TRBV9, the J call TRBJ1-2; D unclear. V lost 1 base, J lost 5 bases, and 21 bases lay in between. CDR1 SGDLS and CDR2 YYNGEE come from the germline V gene. The CDR3 totals 17 residues. CDR3 sequence: CASSVYSGGSGFYGYTF. DNA of the CDR3: TGTGCCAGCAGCGTATATAGTGGAGGATCGGGGTTTTATGGCTACACCTTC.

The CDR3 nucleotides are TGTGCCAGCAGCTTTTTAAGGGGAGGAACCTATAATTCACCCCTCCACTTT. As protein: CASSFLRGGTYNSPLHF. This chain links TRBV5-6 with TRBJ1-6; D perhaps matches TRBD1 (5 bases). Germline loops: CDR1 SGHDT, CDR2 YYEEEE. The CDR3 covers 17 residues. V lost 2 bases and J lost 2, with 14 bases in between.

This clone was observed a handful of times. The chain couples TRBV10-2 to TRBJ2-7; 7 bases align to TRBD1. This CDR3 is built from 14 residues. Trimming took 6 bases from V and 1 from J; bases not matched to a gene: 6. CDR1 and CDR2 from the germline V gene are WSHSY and SAAADI. The CDR3 DNA sequence: TGCGCCAGCAGCCGGGACAGTCAATCCTACGAGCAGTACTTC. Translated, it gives CASSRDSQSYEQYF.

The chain uses TRBV2 and TRBJ1-3; possible D gene TRBD1, 6 bases. The germline V gene has CDR1 SNHLY and CDR2 FYNNEI. CDR3 length: 15 residues. Trimming pared 4 bases from V and 0 bases from J, leaving 10 bases between. In nucleotides, the CDR3 is TGTGCCAGCAGTGGACAGGAAGGCTCTGGAAACACCATATATTTT. Translated, it gives CASSGQEGSGNTIYF.

The chain combines TRBV11-1 with TRBJ2-7, with D maybe TRBD1 (6 bases). This CDR3 is 13 amino acids long. Germline CDR1 and CDR2: SGHAT and FQDESV (reference sequence). The V end was cut by 8 bases, the J end by 5 bases, with 16 bases between. CDR3 nucleotides: TGTGCCAGCGTACGTCCAGGGGAACACGAGCAGTACTTC. Its protein is CASVRPGEHEQYF.

The rearrangement joins TRBV7-3 to TRBJ2-1, with TRBD1 as a possible D gene (6 bases). The V gene's germline CDR1 is SGHTA and CDR2 FQGTGA. The length of the CDR3 is 16 residues. Deletions cut 4 bases from V and 1 base from J, with 14 bases between. CDR3 coding DNA: TGTGCCAGCAGCTCGAACAGGGCCCCATCCTACAATGAGCAGTTCTTC. It is translated as CASSSNRAPSYNEQFF.

V and J are TRBV7-8 and TRBJ2-1; D perhaps matches TRBD2 (6 bases). CDR1 and CDR2 from the germline V gene are SGHVS and FQNEAQ. CDR3 length equals 16 residues. V was cut by 5 bases and J by 1 base, with 15 bases left in between. The CDR3 region has the DNA TGTGCCAGCAGCCCCGATCGTGGGAGGTCCTACAATGAGCAGTTCTTC. Protein: CASSPDRGRSYNEQFF.

The genes are TRBV2 and TRBJ1-1; 7 bases map to TRBD1. The CDR3 loop spans 11 amino acids. Germline assignment: CDR1 SNHLY and CDR2 FYNNEI. The V and J ends lost 5 bases and 7 bases, in that order; junction bases with no gene match: 1. The CDR3 DNA follows: TGTGCCAGCAGTTGGGACAGTGAAGCTTTCTTT. Protein: CASSWDSEAFF.